Listed below are T cell receptor beta chains from one sample, sequenced in a study of shared clonotypes between healthy human individuals. Data came from immunoSEQ multiplex PCR; TCRdb stores just in-frame clones and leaves some out. The sample holds approximately 2.4 million clones; around 95% are singletons and the top ten take over 0.1%. Sequencing was performed on naive CD4+ T cells sorted from blood. The source of these receptors is a man between 18 and 29 years old in good health. The CDR3 runs from the conserved cysteine through the conserved F or W. D genes are given only for firm matches. For some rows the clone size is stated as once, few or many, or as a class when expanded; others skip it.

D,J,V,size,DNA,CDR3
TRBD1,TRBJ2-2,TRBV7-2,.,TGTGCCAGCAGCTGGGGACAGACCCCGAACACCGGGGAGCTGTTTTTT,CASSWGQTPNTGELFF
TRBD1,TRBJ1-2,TRBV7-9,.,TGTGCCAGCAGCTTGGACAGGGCGGGGGATGGCTACACCTTC,CASSLDRAGDGYTF
.,TRBJ2-7,TRBV11-2,.,TGTGCCAGCAGCTTCATACTAGACGAGCAGTACTTC,CASSFILDEQYF
.,TRBJ2-2,TRBV11-2,.,TGTGCCAGCAGCTGGGGTCGCACCGGGGAGCTGTTTTTT,CASSWGRTGELFF
.,TRBJ2-1,TRBV12-5,.,TGTGCTAGTGGTGTGGACAAGGAGCAGTTCTTC,CASGVDKEQFF
.,TRBJ2-2,TRBV6-5,.,TGTGCCAGCAGCCGGGACGGCGGAGTCGGGGAGCTGTTTTTT,CASSRDGGVGELFF
TRBD1,TRBJ1-4,TRBV15,.,TGTGCCACCAGCAGCGGGACAGCTATCTATGAAAAACTGTTTTTT,CATSSGTAIYEKLFF
.,TRBJ2-2,TRBV5-1,.,TGCGCCAGCAGTCTTGGGGACACCGGGGAGCTGTTTTTT,CASSLGDTGELFF
TRBD1,TRBJ2-3,TRBV27,.,TGTGCCAGCATCAGGACAGGGTCTAGCACAGATACGCAGTATTTT,CASIRTGSSTDTQYF
.,TRBJ2-7,TRBV7-9,.,TGTGCCAGCAGCCTAGCTGGGGGGCACGAGCAGTACTTC,CASSLAGGHEQYF
TRBD1,TRBJ2-2,TRBV9,.,TGTGCCAGCAGCGCCCGACAGGGTCACACCGGGGAGCTGTTTTTT,CASSARQGHTGELFF
.,TRBJ2-5,TRBV7-9,.,TGTGCCAGCAGCTTCGGACCGGAGGGGGAGACCCAGTACTTC,CASSFGPEGETQYF
.,TRBJ2-3,TRBV28,once,TGTGCCAGCAGTTTGACAAGCAGATCGGATACGCAGTATTTT,CASSLTSRSDTQYF
.,TRBJ2-1,TRBV27,.,TGTGCCAGTCTACTGGGGCCAGGGGTTGCTAGCGGCCTCGCGGGGAATGAGCAGTTCTTC,CASLLGPGVASGLAGNEQFF
TRBD1,TRBJ2-6,TRBV9,.,TGTGCCAGCAGCGGGACAGGGCTCTCTGGGGCCAACGTCCTGACTTTC,CASSGTGLSGANVLTF
TRBD2,TRBJ2-1,TRBV2,few,TGTGCCAGCAGTGGTACTAGCGGGTCCTACAATGAGCAGTTCTTC,CASSGTSGSYNEQFF
.,TRBJ2-5,TRBV19,.,TGTGCCAGTAGTATAGATCTGAGACAGGCGGGGACCCAGTACTTC,CASSIDLRQAGTQYF
TRBD1,TRBJ2-1,TRBV29-1,.,TGCAGCGTTGATACACAGGGGGCAAATGAGCAGTTCTTC,CSVDTQGANEQFF
TRBD1,TRBJ2-3,TRBV2,.,TGTGCCAGCAGTCTAGACAGGGGGCAATCAGATACGCAGTATTTT,CASSLDRGQSDTQYF
TRBD1,TRBJ2-6,TRBV30,.,TGTGCCTGGAGTGTACTACAAGGGACAGGGGCTCCTGGCCCTGGGGCCAACGTCCTGACTTTC,CAWSVLQGTGAPGPGANVLTF
.,TRBJ2-3,TRBV7-9,.,TGTGCCAGCAGCCTCTGGGGGGCAGGCACAGATACGCAGTATTTT,CASSLWGAGTDTQYF
.,TRBJ1-4,TRBV10-1,once,TGCGCCAGCAGTGATCCCGGGACCGACAGCGAAAAACTGTTTTTT,CASSDPGTDSEKLFF